The 26 T cell receptor beta chains listed next were all sequenced from one sample in a study of cytomegalovirus exposure and HLA in healthy donors. Repertoires were generated with immunoSEQ multiplex PCR, while TCRdb's copy carries only in-frame clones and drops some. The sample includes about 250,000 clones, about 90% seen only once; the top ten take approximately 12%. The sample consisted of PBMCs. Receptor source: a young man in good health and CMV-seropositive.

This chain uses TRBV2 with TRBJ2-5; TRBD2 matches at 11 bases. The J segment lost 2 bases and the V segment lost 5 bases, leaving 4 bases of the junction unmatched. The CDR3 has 15 amino acids. Germline V gives CDR1 SNHLY, CDR2 FYNNEI. The CDR3 DNA is TGTGCCAGCAGTTCGACTAGCGGGACGCAAGAGACCCAGTACTTC. Translation gives CASSSTSGTQETQYF.

This sequence joins TRBV7-2 and TRBJ2-3, with 7 bases fitting TRBD1. This CDR3 has 15 amino acids. With V trimmed by 5 bases and J by 5 bases, 10 bases remained unmatched. CDR1 and CDR2 from the germline V gene are SGHTA and FQGNSA. The CDR3 DNA follows: TGTGCCAGCAGCCAAGTACAGGGGTTGGGAGATACGCAGTATTTT. Translated: CASSQVQGLGDTQYF.

The chain couples TRBV6-5 to TRBJ2-5, with D possibly matching TRBD2 (5 bases). CDR1 and CDR2 from the germline V gene are MNHEY and SVGAGI. This CDR3 contains 13 residues. V lost 6 bases, J lost 1 base, and 9 bases lay in between. As DNA, the CDR3 is TGTGCCAGCAGACCCGGAGGCCAAGAGACCCAGTACTTC. Protein sequence: CASRPGGQETQYF.

The chain recombines TRBV7-2 with TRBJ1-2; D uncertain. The CDR3 loop spans 10 amino acids. The ends were cut back, 4 bases at V and 8 bases at J, with 5 bases in the middle. CDR1 and CDR2 from the germline V gene are SGHTA and FQGNSA. CDR3 in DNA: TGTGCCAGCAGCTCCCAGGGCTACACCTTC. Protein: CASSSQGYTF.

The V gene is TRBV29-1, the J gene TRBJ2-1; D is unclear. Germline V gene lookup returns CDR1 SQVTM and CDR2 ANQGSEA. V was pared by 5 bases and J by 2 bases, with 7 bases between. The CDR3 is 12 residues long. The CDR3 bases are TGCAGCGTTACTTTAACCTACAATGAGCAGTTCTTC. It translates to CSVTLTYNEQFF.

This clone has more than one count but fewer than ten. The chain couples TRBV10-1 to TRBJ2-2; 8 bases map to TRBD1. The CDR3 sequence is 14 residues long. Germline V gives CDR1 WNHNN, CDR2 SYGVQD (reference sequence). After removal of 6 bases from V and 7 bases from J, the junction contained 7 bases not matched to a gene. CDR3 sequence (DNA): TGCGCCAGCAGATCGGGACAGGAGAGCGGGGAGCTGTTTTTT. It encodes CASRSGQESGELFF.

For the CDR3, the DNA is TGTGCCAGCTCACCATCGGAGACCCAGTACTTC. It specifies CASSPSETQYF. The chain is built from TRBV18 and TRBJ2-5, with no clear D. V dropped 2 bases and J dropped 5 bases, with 3 bases sitting between them. Germline CDR1 and CDR2: KGHSH and LQKENI. The CDR3 covers 11 residues. Drawing the rest from reference TRBV18 and TRBJ2-5, the complete variable domain is NAGVMQNPRHLVRRRGQEARLRCSPMKGHSHVYWYRQLPEEGLKFMVYLQKENIIDESGMPKERFSAEFPKEGPSILRIQQVVRGDSAAYFCASSPSETQYFGPGTRLLVL.

The chain recombines TRBV27 with TRBJ2-7, with 7 positions matching TRBD1. Trimming took 5 bases from V and 4 from J; bases not matched to a gene: 11. CDR1 and CDR2 (germline): MNHEY, SMNVEV (reference sequence). The CDR3 covers 15 residues. The CDR3 DNA sequence: TGTGCCAGCAGTCCATACGGACAGGTAGCATACGAGCAGTACTTC. It is translated as CASSPYGQVAYEQYF.

As for this clone: The germline gene is not matched at one end of the junction; a read error may be the cause. The V call is TRBV30, the J call TRBJ2-1; 8 bases are a match to TRBD2. Germline V lookup: CDR1 GTSNPN, CDR2 SVGIG (reference sequence). The CDR3 length is 16 residues. The CDR3 DNA reads as TGTGTCTGGACGGGAGGGGTGTCCAGCTCCTACAATGAGCAGTTCTTC. Translated, it gives CVWTGGVSSSYNEQFF.

This chain connects TRBV29-1 to TRBJ1-1, with TRBD1 identical over 10 bases. J gave up 3 bases and V 5 bases, and 18 bases lay outside the gene matches. CDR1 is SQVTM and CDR2 is ANQGSEA in the germline V gene. The CDR3 has 18 amino acids. The CDR3 sequence is CSVQPFPGQGPGDTEAFF. CDR3 DNA sequence: TGCAGCGTTCAACCTTTCCCGGGACAGGGGCCCGGTGACACTGAAGCTTTCTTT.

The CDR3: CASSFPDRAQGELFF. CDR3 sequence (DNA): TGTGCCAGCAGCTTTCCGGACAGGGCCCAAGGGGAGCTGTTTTTT. J is TRBJ2-2 and V is TRBV5-6, with 8 nucleotides matching TRBD1. Losses at the gene ends were 2 bases for V and 8 bases for J; bases not matched to a gene: 8. This CDR3 has 15 residues. Germline values: CDR1 SGHDT, CDR2 YYEEEE.

The CDR3 bases are TGTGCCAGCAGCTTAACGGCTGGCTACACCTTC. Its protein is CASSLTAGYTF. The V gene is TRBV7-9, the J gene TRBJ1-2; D gene uncertain. Trimming took 2 bases from V and 7 from J, leaving 5 bases between them. CDR1 is SEHNR, CDR2 FQNEAQ, per germline (reference sequence). There are 11 residues in the CDR3. The full variable domain, in which reference TRBV7-9 and TRBJ1-2 provide the parts outside the CDR3, is DTGVSQNPRHKITKRGQNVTFRCDPISEHNRLYWYRQTLGQGPEFLTYFQNEAQLEKSRLLSDRFSAERPKGSFSTLEIQRTEQGDSAMYLCASSLTAGYTFGSGTRLTVV.

This chain uses TRBV29-1 with TRBJ1-2; no firm D call. With 3 bases removed from V and 6 bases from J, the gap between germline ends came to 8 bases. CDR3 size: 11 residues. Germline V gene sequence: CDR1 SQVTM, CDR2 ANQGSEA. The DNA of the CDR3 is TGCAGCGTTGATGGTGTGGATGGCTACACCTTC. Its protein is CSVDGVDGYTF.

The rearrangement uses TRBV18 and TRBJ1-1; D call uncertain. Trimming removed 8 bases from V and 1 base from J, with 14 bases in between. This CDR3 region has 14 residues. Germline V CDR1 and CDR2: KGHSH, LQKENI. The CDR3 sequence is CASLAGFGNTEAFF. The CDR3 nucleotides are TGTGCCAGCCTGGCAGGATTTGGGAACACTGAAGCTTTCTTT.

The chain couples TRBV6-6 to TRBJ1-3; D is undetermined. V shed 5 bases and J shed 4 bases, with 12 bases lying between them. Germline CDR1 and CDR2: MNHNY and SVGAGI (reference sequence). CDR3 length equals 14 residues. In DNA, the CDR3 is TGTGCCAGCAGTGTTGGGCGTCGAGGAAACACCATATATTTT. It codes for CASSVGRRGNTIYF.

The rearrangement links TRBV28 to TRBJ1-5; no clear D. The CDR3 runs 14 residues. The ends were cut back, 5 bases at V and 7 bases at J, with 15 bases in the middle. CDR1 MDHEN and CDR2 SYDVKM come from the germline V gene. CDR3 region: CASSNFLDGQPQHF. The CDR3 DNA sequence: TGTGCCAGCAGTAACTTCCTCGACGGACAGCCCCAGCATTTT.

This clone has only one observation. The V gene is TRBV28, the J gene TRBJ2-3, with D perhaps TRBD2 (5 bases). The CDR3 length is 16 residues. The ends were cut back, 5 bases at V and 5 bases at J, with 20 bases in the middle. Germline values: CDR1 MDHEN, CDR2 SYDVKM. This chain's CDR3 is CASSTKSGLIGDTQYF. DNA of the CDR3: TGTGCCAGCAGTACCAAATCCGGACTGATTGGAGATACGCAGTATTTT.

The V gene is TRBV7-6, the J gene TRBJ2-5, with 7 bases aligning to TRBD1. J gave up 7 bases and V 1 base, and 9 bases lay outside the gene matches. This CDR3 contains 15 residues. Germline V lookup: CDR1 SGHVS, CDR2 FNYEAQ. CDR3 bases: TGTGCCAGCAGCTTAGGCGACAGGGTTGGGGGGACCCAGTACTTC. This codes for CASSLGDRVGGTQYF.

The genes are TRBV13 and TRBJ2-5, with 7 bases identical to TRBD1. J gave up 1 base and V 5 bases, and 19 bases lay outside the gene matches. CDR1 is PRHDT, CDR2 FYEKMQ, per germline (reference sequence). The CDR3 has 19 amino acids. The CDR3 here is CASSRGQIDGRNPQETQYF. In DNA, the CDR3 is TGTGCCAGCAGCCGGGGACAGATTGATGGCCGCAACCCCCAAGAGACCCAGTACTTC.

The CDR3 reads CASSLFPGSGEKLFF. As DNA, the CDR3 is TGTGCCAGCAGTTTGTTCCCAGGGTCCGGGGAAAAACTGTTTTTT. This sequence joins TRBV27 and TRBJ1-4; maybe TRBD1 (5 bases). There are 15 residues in the CDR3. Germline V gene lookup returns CDR1 MNHEY and CDR2 SMNVEV (reference sequence). With 3 bases removed from V and 8 bases from J, the gap between germline ends came to 16 bases.

The chain uses TRBV19 and TRBJ1-1, with D tentatively TRBD1 (5 bases). The CDR3 loop spans 12 amino acids. V was shortened by 6 bases and J by 9 bases, with 14 bases between the two germline ends. Looked up from germline, CDR1 is LNHDA and CDR2 is SQIVND (reference sequence). CDR3 coding DNA: TGTGCCAGTAGGCAGGGCCGCCAGAAAGCTTTCTTT. It encodes CASRQGRQKAFF.

The chain carries TRBV21-1 and TRBJ2-1; TRBD2 was called by the table and not checked on the DNA. TRBV21-1 is recorded as a pseudogene. CDR3 length equals 17 residues. CDR3 loop: CASISTGTSGRAGEQFF. The CDR3 coding sequence is TGTGCCAGCATCTCGACGGGGACTAGCGGGAGGGCCGGTGAGCAGTTCTTC.

Only one count was recorded for this clone. This CDR3 is CASRLTGGGGYTF. The CDR3 DNA is TGTGCCAGCAGGCTGACAGGGGGCGGGGGCTACACCTTC. The chain couples TRBV28 to TRBJ1-2; 10 bases match TRBD1. The V gene's germline CDR1 is MDHEN and CDR2 SYDVKM. J gave up 8 bases and V 6 bases, and 6 bases lay outside the gene matches. The CDR3 sequence is 13 residues long.

This chain links TRBV4-1 with TRBJ1-1; D unclear. There are 16 residues in the CDR3. The V end was cut by 3 bases, the J end by 0 bases, with 14 bases between. CDR1 and CDR2 from the germline V gene are MGHRA and YSYEKL. The CDR3 protein is CASSHVPQLMNTEAFF. In nucleotides, the CDR3 is TGCGCCAGCAGCCACGTCCCACAGCTAATGAACACTGAAGCTTTCTTT.

This rearrangement joins TRBV29-1 to TRBJ2-3; no reliable D call. Deletions cut 3 bases from V and 3 bases from J, with 7 bases between. The germline CDR1 and CDR2 sequences are SQVTM and ANQGSEA. The CDR3 length is 12 residues. The CDR3 coding sequence is TGCAGCGTTGATGGGGTGACAGATACGCAGTATTTT. It translates to CSVDGVTDTQYF.

This chain connects TRBV19 to TRBJ2-2; 7 bases line up with TRBD1. V shed 7 bases and J 2 bases; nucleotides not matched to a gene: 10. Germline V gene sequence: CDR1 LNHDA, CDR2 SQIVND (reference sequence). The CDR3 spans 16 residues. The chain's CDR3 is CASTPPRDSNTGELFF. CDR3 nucleotide sequence: TGTGCCAGTACTCCACCCCGGGACAGTAACACCGGGGAGCTGTTTTTT.